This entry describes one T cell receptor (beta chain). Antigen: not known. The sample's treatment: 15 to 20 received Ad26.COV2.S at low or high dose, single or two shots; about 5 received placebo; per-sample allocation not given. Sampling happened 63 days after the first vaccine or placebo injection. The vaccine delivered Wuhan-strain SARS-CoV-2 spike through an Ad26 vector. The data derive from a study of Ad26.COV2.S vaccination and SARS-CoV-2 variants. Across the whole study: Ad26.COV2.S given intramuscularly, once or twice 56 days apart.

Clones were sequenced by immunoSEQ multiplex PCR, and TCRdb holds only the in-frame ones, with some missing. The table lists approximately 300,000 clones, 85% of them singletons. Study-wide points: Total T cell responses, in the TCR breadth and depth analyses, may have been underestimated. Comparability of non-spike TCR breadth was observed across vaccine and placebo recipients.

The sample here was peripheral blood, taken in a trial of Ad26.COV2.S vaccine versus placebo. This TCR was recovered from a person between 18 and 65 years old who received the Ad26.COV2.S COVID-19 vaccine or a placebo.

Written as DNA, the CDR3 is TGTGCCAGCAGACATACCTGGGAGACCCAGTACTTC. Its protein is CASRHTWETQYF. J is TRBJ2-5 and V is TRBV6-6; D not resolved. The germline gives CDR1 MNHNY, CDR2 SVGAGI (reference sequence). The CDR3 length is 12 residues. V gave up 6 bases and J gave up 5 bases, with 10 bases separating them.